The rows below give T cell receptor beta chains drawn from one sample of a study of cytomegalovirus exposure and HLA in healthy donors. The data were produced by immunoSEQ multiplex PCR, yet TCRdb's version contains in-frame clones alone and is incomplete. The sample includes roughly 150,000 clones, about 88% seen only once; the top ten take around 2.4%. Sequenced material: PBMCs. Receptors were obtained from a woman aged 18-29 years in good health and CMV-seronegative. Each CDR3 is given without its conserved first and last residue.

>TRBV28|TRBJ2-7
ASSLLGARGLYEQY
>TRBV6-6|TRBJ2-7
ASSYGTYEQY
>TRBV6-5|TRBJ1-2
ASSYRRSYGYT
>TRBV2|TRBJ1-2
ASIPGQIYGYT
>TRBV19|TRBJ1-3
ASTRGNTIY
>TRBV30|TRBJ1-5
AWSDRGPGEDQPQH
>TRBV4-3|TRBJ1-1
ASSQDRWEIMNTEAF
>TRBV7-8|TRBJ2-7
ASSTGLAGGLGYEQY
>TRBV2|TRBJ1-5
ASSGGTAMNQPQH
>TRBV4-3|TRBJ2-3
ASSTGTGSTDTQY
>TRBV18|TRBJ1-5
ASSPSTGTVNQPQH
>TRBV5-1|TRBJ1-1
ASSFRRGTPNTEAF
>TRBV7-9|TRBJ2-1
ASSPRGLSGVYNEQF
>TRBV19|TRBJ2-1
ASKGQGAPSSYNEQF
>TRBV29-1|TRBJ1-5
SVATGAAGNQPQH
>TRBV27|TRBJ2-7
ASSIGGPPTEQY
>TRBV5-4|TRBJ2-7
ASSKGTGGDYEQY
>TRBV15|TRBJ1-4
ATSRDLGQGEKLF
>TRBV5-4|TRBJ2-1
ASSVSRWTSGGNEQF
>TRBV14|TRBJ2-4
ASSQLRTAIQY
>TRBV4-3|TRBJ2-3
ASSQSGVLAGFTDTQY
>TRBV7-6|TRBJ2-5
ASSPTRGAETQY
>TRBV30|TRBJ2-3
AWSVLAGGQDTQY
>TRBV19|TRBJ2-7
ASSSAGGYEQY
>TRBV27|TRBJ1-1
ASSSSVGGTEAF
>TRBV6-4|TRBJ2-1
ASSWAGGNEQF
>TRBV10-3|TRBJ2-7
AISESGSGRGAYEQY
>TRBV27|TRBJ2-1
ASSLRGSSYNEQF